The 8 T cell receptor beta chains reported below all come from one sample, sequenced in a study of blood T cell repertoires in COVID-19. Here immunoSEQ multiplex PCR was the method, and the copy in TCRdb shows in-frame clones only, minus some. The sample shows roughly 150,000 clones, approximately 90% of them seen only once. The source material was peripheral blood. The receptors originated from a man aged 45 to 65 who had recovered from COVID-19.

With regard to this clone: Just one base apart from a much larger clone, this may be a read error. The chain is built from TRBV7-7 and TRBJ2-2; D not resolved. This CDR3 has 13 amino acids. Trimming took off 5 bases at V and 1 base at J, with 5 bases between the two ends. Germline V gene sequence: CDR1 SSHAT, CDR2 FNYEAQ (reference sequence). The CDR3 DNA sequence: TGTGCCAGCAGCCGACAGAACACCGGGGAGCTGTTTTTT. Its protein is CASSRQNTGELFF.

The rearrangement uses TRBV7-2 and TRBJ2-5; 13 nucleotides align to TRBD2. CDR3 length: 16 amino acids. The V segment lost 5 bases and the J segment 5 bases; nucleotides outside the gene matches: 8. Germline assignment: CDR1 SGHTA and CDR2 FQGNSA. The CDR3: CASSAGLAGNLETQYF. DNA for the CDR3: TGTGCCAGCAGCGCGGGACTAGCGGGAAATCTTGAGACCCAGTACTTC.

This clone was counted a single time. The chain couples TRBV10-3 to TRBJ2-6; D possibly corresponds to TRBD2 (6 bases). Trimming left V 3 bases short and J 4 bases short, with 10 bases between. Germline V gene sequence: CDR1 ENHRY, CDR2 SYGVKD. The CDR3 loop spans 15 amino acids. This CDR3 reads CAISDQGLGANVLTF. The CDR3 DNA reads TGTGCCATCAGTGACCAGGGACTCGGGGCCAACGTCCTGACTTTC.

This clone has a single count. V is TRBV7-2 and J is TRBJ2-3; perhaps TRBD2 as D (6 bases). The germline V gene encodes CDR1 SGHTA and CDR2 FQGNSA. This CDR3 comprises 15 residues. The germline V and J ends were trimmed by 1 base and 5 bases, with 13 bases remaining between them. CDR3 loop: CASSLGGIGGDTQYF. The CDR3 DNA reads as TGTGCCAGCAGCTTAGGCGGGATAGGAGGAGATACGCAGTATTTT.

V is TRBV25-1 and J is TRBJ1-4; 8 bases map to TRBD1. This CDR3 spans 16 amino acids. V lost 5 bases to trimming and J lost 3 bases; unmatched junction nucleotides: 8. Germline CDR1 reads MGHDK; CDR2 reads SYGVNS. CDR3 loop: CASSIRQGSANEKLFF. CDR3 in DNA: TGTGCCAGCAGTATCCGACAGGGGTCGGCTAATGAAAAACTGTTTTTT.

The count of this clone is one. The chain has TRBV19 and TRBJ2-7; the match to TRBD2 covers 13 bases. The J segment lost 0 bases and the V segment lost 5 bases, leaving 4 bases of the junction unmatched. The CDR3 is made up of 16 amino acids. The germline V gene has CDR1 LNHDA and CDR2 SQIVND (reference sequence). The CDR3 DNA reads TGTGCCAGTAGTCCACTAGCGGGAGGGAACTCCTACGAGCAGTACTTC. Its protein is CASSPLAGGNSYEQYF.

The rearrangement uses TRBV5-1 and TRBJ1-2; tentative D call: TRBD1 (6 bases). CDR3 length equals 13 residues. In germline, CDR1 is SGHRS, CDR2 YFSETQ. Trimming took off 2 bases at V and 8 bases at J, with 13 bases between the two ends. This CDR3 reads CASSLQGEEGYTF. The CDR3 nucleotides read TGCGCCAGCAGCTTACAGGGTGAGGAAGGCTACACCTTC.

The rearrangement joins TRBV6-6 to TRBJ2-1; 11 bases map to TRBD2. CDR3 size: 16 residues. V shed 1 base and J 7 bases; nucleotides not matched to a gene: 6. The germline gives CDR1 MNHNY, CDR2 SVGAGI (reference sequence). The CDR3: CASSYWETSGDNEQFF. CDR3 nucleotides: TGTGCCAGCAGTTACTGGGAGACTAGCGGGGATAATGAGCAGTTCTTC.